Shown below are 29 T cell receptor beta chains from a single sample sequenced in a study of blood T cell repertoires in COVID-19. The protocol was immunoSEQ multiplex PCR, while the TCRdb copy is restricted to in-frame clones and leaves out a portion. This table has more than 300,000 clones, 89% appearing once. Sequencing input: PBMCs or T cells enriched from blood (not recorded which). These receptors were taken from a woman aged 25-40 years who had recovered from COVID-19.

The chain uses TRBV19 and TRBJ2-2; maybe TRBD1 (6 bases). The V end lost 3 bases, the J end lost 6 bases, and 11 bases lay between the germline ends. Germline V gene lookup returns CDR1 LNHDA and CDR2 SQIVND (reference sequence). The CDR3 is 14 amino acids. In DNA form, the CDR3 reads TGTGCCAGTAGTATCGTGGGGGCGCCCGGGGAGCTGTTTTTT. It yields the protein CASSIVGAPGELFF.

The chain links TRBV30 to TRBJ1-2; maybe TRBD1 (5 bases). Germline-derived CDR1 and CDR2 are GTSNPN and SVGIG (reference sequence). The CDR3 sequence is 13 residues long. With 0 bases removed from V and 12 bases from J, the gap between germline ends came to 17 bases. The CDR3 protein is CAWSVREGLWHTF. The CDR3 DNA sequence: TGTGCCTGGAGTGTACGGGAGGGGCTATGGCACACCTTC.

The chain has TRBV7-9 and TRBJ2-1; 11 bases line up with TRBD2. Losses at the gene ends were 5 bases for V and 3 bases for J; bases not matched to a gene: 3. The germline V gene has CDR1 SEHNR and CDR2 FQNEAQ (reference sequence). The CDR3 runs 15 residues. The CDR3 reads CASSLLAGVYNEQFF. In DNA, the CDR3 is TGTGCCAGCAGCCTACTAGCGGGAGTCTACAATGAGCAGTTCTTC. Together with reference TRBV7-9 and TRBJ2-1, the CDR3 gives the full variable domain: DTGVSQNPRHKITKRGQNVTFRCDPISEHNRLYWYRQTLGQGPEFLTYFQNEAQLEKSRLLSDRFSAERPKGSFSTLEIQRTEQGDSAMYLCASSLLAGVYNEQFFGPGTRLTVL.

The rearrangement links TRBV19 to TRBJ1-2, with D hard to call. The CDR3 totals 13 residues. From germline, CDR1 is LNHDA and CDR2 SQIVND (reference sequence). V shed 3 bases and J shed 6 bases, with 11 bases lying between them. The CDR3 spells CASSMGTEDGYTF. The CDR3 region has the DNA TGTGCCAGTAGTATGGGTACCGAGGATGGCTACACCTTC. Full variable domain (missing parts from reference TRBV19 and TRBJ1-2): DGGITQSPKYLFRKEGQNVTLSCEQNLNHDAMYWYRQDPGQGLRLIYYSQIVNDFQKGDIAEGYSVSREKKESFPLTVTSAQKNPTAFYLCASSMGTEDGYTFGSGTRLTVV.

The CDR3 sequence is CASSFWRARNTEAFF. In DNA, the CDR3 is TGTGCCAGCAGCTTTTGGAGGGCCCGGAACACTGAAGCTTTCTTT. This chain links TRBV7-9 with TRBJ1-1; D not certain. V shed 3 bases and J shed 1 base, with 12 bases lying between them. Germline V gene lookup returns CDR1 SEHNR and CDR2 FQNEAQ (reference sequence). There are 15 residues in the CDR3.

This clone was counted between two and nine times. This rearrangement joins TRBV11-1 to TRBJ1-4; 8 nucleotides line up with TRBD1. Germline CDR1 SGHAT, CDR2 FQDESV (reference sequence). The V and J ends lost 5 bases and 13 bases, in that order; junction bases with no gene match: 6. The CDR3 runs 12 residues. The CDR3 loop is CASSHGQGRLFF. The DNA for the CDR3 is TGTGCCAGCAGCCACGGACAGGGCCGACTGTTTTTT.

The chain uses TRBV6-5 and TRBJ1-1; D may be TRBD1 (6 bases). Germline V lookup: CDR1 MNHEY, CDR2 SVGAGI. The length of the CDR3 is 13 residues. Trimming pared 5 bases from V and 7 bases from J, leaving 14 bases between. The CDR3, as DNA: TGTGCCAGCAGTAGGGGGACGTGGAGTGAAGCTTTCTTT. Its translation is CASSRGTWSEAFF.

The chain couples TRBV6-2 or TRBV6-3 to TRBJ2-5; D may be TRBD2 (5 bases). Per germline, CDR1 MNHEY and CDR2 SVGEGT. This CDR3 comprises 14 residues. Trimming took off 0 bases at V and 5 bases at J, with 10 bases between the two ends. CDR3 nucleotide sequence: TGTGCCAGCAGTTACTCGGCACGAGGGGAGACCCAGTACTTC. This translates into CASSYSARGETQYF.

The chain uses TRBV18 and TRBJ2-5; no clear D gene. The V gene's germline CDR1 is KGHSH and CDR2 LQKENI. This CDR3 spans 14 amino acids. Deletions cut 1 base from V and 2 bases from J, with 8 bases between. CDR3 nucleotide sequence: TGTGCCAGCTCACCACAGCAGCGACAAGAGACCCAGTACTTC. Its translation is CASSPQQRQETQYF.

The chain recombines TRBV11-1 with TRBJ2-5; the match to TRBD2 covers 9 bases. The CDR3 covers 13 residues. In germline, CDR1 is SGHAT, CDR2 FQDESV (reference sequence). J was trimmed by 5 bases and V by 11 bases; bases with no gene match: 9. The CDR3 DNA follows: TGTGCCGTAGAACTAGCGGGCAGGGAGACCCAGTACTTC. Protein: CAVELAGRETQYF.

This clone was counted once. The chain is built from TRBV18 and TRBJ1-1; D is perhaps TRBD1 (6 bases). Germline V lookup: CDR1 KGHSH, CDR2 LQKENI. The V end was cut by 6 bases, the J end by 7 bases, with 15 bases between. This CDR3 comprises 13 residues. CDR3 nucleotide sequence: TGTGCCAGCTCTTCTTGGGGGCGCGGTGAAGCTTTCTTT. As protein: CASSSWGRGEAFF.

J is TRBJ2-1 and V is TRBV5-1; 8 bases are shared with TRBD2. CDR1 is SGHRS, CDR2 YFSETQ, per germline. Unmatched junction bases numbered 10, after V lost 0 bases and J lost 8 bases. This CDR3 spans 16 amino acids. CDR3 bases: TGCGCCAGCAGCTTGGCCGGCAGCGGGAGATTGGATGAGCAGTTCTTC. It yields the protein CASSLAGSGRLDEQFF. Based on the CDR3 plus reference TRBV5-1 and TRBJ2-1, the full variable domain is KAGVTQTPRYLIKTRGQQVTLSCSPISGHRSVSWYQQTPGQGLQFLFEYFSETQRNKGNFPGRFSGRQFSNSRSEMNVSTLELGDSALYLCASSLAGSGRLDEQFFGPGTRLTVL.

The chain is built from TRBV4-2 and TRBJ1-2, with TRBD1 identical over 8 bases. CDR3 length: 16 residues. The J segment lost 8 bases and the V segment lost 0 bases, leaving 11 bases of the junction unmatched. The germline CDR1 and CDR2 sequences are LGHNA and YNFKEQ. The CDR3 sequence: CASSQESFRGLGGYTF. In DNA form, the CDR3 reads TGTGCCAGCAGCCAAGAAAGCTTCAGGGGGCTGGGGGGCTACACCTTC.

This clone was seen more than once but under ten times. The chain employs TRBV11-2 and TRBJ2-7; 9 bases match TRBD2. V lost 3 bases, J lost 2 bases, and 11 bases stayed unmatched. Germline assignment: CDR1 SGHAT and CDR2 FQNNGV. CDR3 length equals 17 residues. The CDR3 here is CASSLVSGSVLAYEQYF. In nucleotides, the CDR3 is TGTGCCAGCAGCTTGGTTAGCGGGAGTGTACTAGCCTACGAGCAGTACTTC.

This clone was picked up one time. This rearrangement joins TRBV27 to TRBJ1-5, with TRBD1 as a possible D gene (5 bases). The V end was cut by 6 bases, the J end by 0 bases, with 12 bases between. The CDR3 consists of 15 residues. CDR1 is MNHEY, CDR2 SMNVEV, per germline (reference sequence). The CDR3 sequence: CASRDNSHSNQPQHF. Here the CDR3 DNA reads TGTGCCAGCAGGGACAACAGCCATAGCAATCAGCCCCAGCATTTT.

This chain links TRBV28 with TRBJ2-3, with D tentatively TRBD2 (6 bases). The germline V gene encodes CDR1 MDHEN and CDR2 SYDVKM. Between the trimmed V and J ends, which lost 4 bases and 7 bases, there was a span of 21 bases. The CDR3 loop spans 16 amino acids. The CDR3 DNA sequence: TGTGCCAGCAGTTGGATGAGAGGGCGGGAACCGAATACGCAGTATTTT. Residues: CASSWMRGREPNTQYF.

V and J are TRBV5-1 and TRBJ1-2; D unresolved. Germline V gene sequence: CDR1 SGHRS, CDR2 YFSETQ. The CDR3 spans 15 residues. V gave up 3 bases and J gave up 2 bases, with 14 bases separating them. The CDR3 is CASSSTLSPNYGYTF. DNA of the CDR3: TGCGCCAGCAGCTCCACCCTATCCCCAAACTATGGCTACACCTTC.

The chain recombines TRBV29-1 with TRBJ2-1; a possible D gene is TRBD1 (6 bases). The V and J ends lost 6 bases and 0 bases respectively, with 12 bases between them. Germline loops: CDR1 SQVTM, CDR2 ANQGSEA. This CDR3 contains 14 residues. The CDR3 loop reads CSVTGTFSYNEQFF. DNA of the CDR3: TGCAGCGTCACAGGGACCTTCTCCTACAATGAGCAGTTCTTC.

This clone was picked up a small number of times. The chain combines TRBV9 with TRBJ2-1; no definite D call. This CDR3 has 12 amino acids. Per germline, CDR1 SGDLS and CDR2 YYNGEE. V lost 4 bases, J lost 5 bases, and 7 bases lay in between. For the CDR3, the DNA is TGTGCCAGCAGCCCAGGTGACAATGAGCAGTTCTTC. Protein sequence: CASSPGDNEQFF. Full variable domain (remainder filled in from reference TRBV9 and TRBJ2-1): DSGVTQTPKHLITATGQRVTLRCSPRSGDLSVYWYQQSLDQGLQFLIQYYNGEERAKGNILERFSAQQFPDLHSELNLSSLELGDSALYFCASSPGDNEQFFGPGTRLTVL.

The chain couples TRBV30 to TRBJ2-2; no definite D call. This CDR3 comprises 12 residues. V gave up 2 bases and J gave up 8 bases, with 9 bases separating them. Per the germline V gene, CDR1 is GTSNPN and CDR2 is SVGIG (reference sequence). The CDR3 protein is CAWSLSPGELFF. CDR3 DNA sequence: TGTGCCTGGAGTCTGAGCCCGGGGGAGCTGTTTTTT.

The genes are TRBV27 and TRBJ1-2, with D uncertain. CDR3 length: 14 amino acids. V lost 5 bases, J lost 2 bases, and 12 bases lay in between. The germline V gene encodes CDR1 MNHEY and CDR2 SMNVEV (reference sequence). CDR3 residues: CASSPAGPNYGYTF. The DNA for the CDR3 is TGTGCCAGCAGTCCGGCGGGTCCGAACTATGGCTACACCTTC.

The rearrangement uses TRBV5-1 and TRBJ1-2; TRBD1 matches 8 bases. CDR1 and CDR2 (germline): SGHRS, YFSETQ. Germline trimming cut 4 bases from V and 1 base from J; bases unmatched to any gene: 9. There are 16 residues in the CDR3. This chain's CDR3 is CASSTGQGAINYGYTF. In nucleotides, the CDR3 is TGCGCCAGCAGCACCGGACAGGGTGCCATTAACTATGGCTACACCTTC.

Only a few counts were recorded for this clone. The chain has TRBV7-2 and TRBJ1-5; D is undetermined. The CDR3 contains 14 residues. Trimming left V 1 base short and J 4 bases short, with 8 bases between. Looked up from germline, CDR1 is SGHTA and CDR2 is FQGNSA. The CDR3 nucleotides read TGTGCCAGCAGCTTAGATTTGAGTAATCAGCCCCAGCATTTT. This gives the protein CASSLDLSNQPQHF.

In its sample, this clone was seen once. The V call is TRBV5-1, the J call TRBJ1-1; TRBD1 matches 8 bases. This CDR3 contains 15 residues. Looked up from germline, CDR1 is SGHRS and CDR2 is YFSETQ. Trimming cost V 3 bases and J 1 base; bases outside gene matches: 5. The CDR3: CASSYGQGANTEAFF. CDR3 nucleotide sequence: TGCGCCAGCAGCTATGGACAGGGAGCGAACACTGAAGCTTTCTTT.

V is TRBV5-8 and J is TRBJ2-4; D unclear. CDR1 and CDR2 (germline): SGHTS, YDEGEE. This CDR3 contains 15 residues. The germline V and J ends were trimmed by 4 bases and 7 bases, with 18 bases remaining between them. DNA for the CDR3: TGTGCCAGCAGCCAAACGTTCGGTGACTCGAACATTCAGTACTTC. Translation: CASSQTFGDSNIQYF. Complete variable domain (other parts from reference TRBV5-8 and TRBJ2-4): EAGVTQSPTHLIKTRGQQATLRCSPISGHTSVYWYQQALGLGLQFLLWYDEGEERNRGNFPPRFSGRQFPNYSSELNVNALELEDSALYLCASSQTFGDSNIQYFGAGTRLSVL.

This clone was detected once. The sample contains more than one DNA sequence encoding this CDR3. The J gene is TRBJ2-7, the V gene TRBV6-6; the D is unclear. The germline CDR1 and CDR2 sequences are MNHNY and SVGAGI (reference sequence). This CDR3 has 11 residues. The CDR3 loop is CASLSGYEQYF. The CDR3 coding sequence is TGTGCGTCCCTCAGTGGCTACGAGCAGTACTTC.

This clone showed up just a few times. The V gene is TRBV9, the J gene TRBJ2-2, with TRBD1 matching over 7 bases. The V gene end was trimmed by 6 bases and the J gene end by 2 bases; junction bases not matched to a gene: 7. Germline V gene lookup returns CDR1 SGDLS and CDR2 YYNGEE. The CDR3 contains 15 residues. The CDR3 loop is CASTRTGGNTGELFF. The CDR3 DNA follows: TGTGCCAGCACGAGGACAGGCGGAAACACCGGGGAGCTGTTTTTT. The complete variable domain, with remaining parts taken from reference TRBV9 and TRBJ2-2, reads DSGVTQTPKHLITATGQRVTLRCSPRSGDLSVYWYQQSLDQGLQFLIQYYNGEERAKGNILERFSAQQFPDLHSELNLSSLELGDSALYFCASTRTGGNTGELFFGEGSRLTVL.

This chain uses TRBV28 with TRBJ1-3; a possible D gene is TRBD1 (6 bases). The CDR3 loop spans 15 amino acids. Deletions cut 3 bases from V and 6 bases from J, with 15 bases between. CDR1 and CDR2 from the germline V gene are MDHEN and SYDVKM. The CDR3 region is CASSFRLGAINTIYF. The CDR3 DNA reads as TGTGCCAGCAGTTTTAGGCTGGGGGCGATAAACACCATATATTTT. Full variable domain (rest looked up from reference TRBV28 and TRBJ1-3): DVKVTQSSRYLVKRTGEKVFLECVQDMDHENMFWYRQDPGLGLRLIYFSYDVKMKEKGDIPEGYSVSREKKERFSLILESASTNQTSMYLCASSFRLGAINTIYFGEGSWLTVV.

The sample holds a few counts of this clone. The V and J genes are TRBV2 and TRBJ1-1; D unresolved. Germline V CDR1 and CDR2: SNHLY, FYNNEI. Trimming removed 6 bases at V and 2 bases at J, with 19 bases between. CDR3 length: 16 residues. The CDR3 protein is CASSRTVGSVNTEAFF. CDR3 bases: TGTGCCAGCAGCCGAACAGTGGGTAGTGTAAACACTGAAGCTTTCTTT.